These T cell receptor beta chains were read from a single sample in a study of shared clonotypes between healthy human individuals. TCRdb's copy holds only in-frame clones and misses some; the assay was immunoSEQ multiplex PCR. The repertoire includes about a million clones, 76% of them detected once, and 1.5% sits in the top ten. Sequencing was performed on memory CD4+ T cells sorted from blood. The receptors were gathered from a man between 18 and 35 years old in good health. The CDR3 runs from the conserved cysteine through the conserved F or W. Fields, in order: V gene, clone size, D gene, J gene, CDR3 protein, CDR3 DNA. A D gene is named only where the DNA matches it firmly. Clone size is shown for a subset of rows, as once, few, many or a class of expanded clone.

V gene: TRBV28; clone size: .; D gene: .; J gene: TRBJ2-7; CDR3 protein: CASSGDGTYEQYF; CDR3 DNA: TGTGCCAGCAGTGGTGACGGGACCTACGAGCAGTACTTC
V gene: TRBV6-6; clone size: .; D gene: TRBD1; J gene: TRBJ1-1; CDR3 protein: CASREGARGNTEAFF; CDR3 DNA: TGTGCCAGCAGAGAGGGGGCAAGGGGGAACACTGAAGCTTTCTTT
V gene: TRBV27; clone size: .; D gene: .; J gene: TRBJ1-1; CDR3 protein: CASSLSDRRTEAFF; CDR3 DNA: TGTGCCAGCAGTTTATCTGACAGGCGGACTGAAGCTTTCTTT
V gene: TRBV7-8; clone size: .; D gene: .; J gene: TRBJ2-5; CDR3 protein: CASRKHVPETQYF; CDR3 DNA: TGTGCCAGCAGAAAACATGTCCCCGAGACCCAGTACTTC
V gene: TRBV30; clone size: .; D gene: .; J gene: TRBJ2-5; CDR3 protein: CAWGGRGPETQYF; CDR3 DNA: TGTGCCTGGGGGGGCAGGGGACCGGAGACCCAGTACTTC
V gene: TRBV5-1; clone size: few; D gene: .; J gene: TRBJ1-6; CDR3 protein: CASTLGDYNSPLHF; CDR3 DNA: TGCGCCAGCACCCTGGGCGATTATAATTCACCCCTCCACTTT
V gene: TRBV5-1; clone size: .; D gene: .; J gene: TRBJ2-3; CDR3 protein: CASTPSPWEGATDTQYF; CDR3 DNA: TGCGCCAGCACCCCTTCCCCGTGGGAGGGGGCTACAGATACGCAGTATTTT
V gene: TRBV28; clone size: few; D gene: TRBD1; J gene: TRBJ2-7; CDR3 protein: CASSFEGTGSYEQYF; CDR3 DNA: TGTGCCAGCAGTTTCGAAGGGACAGGGTCCTACGAGCAGTACTTC
V gene: TRBV5-1; clone size: .; D gene: .; J gene: TRBJ1-5; CDR3 protein: CASSPDGSNQPQHF; CDR3 DNA: TGCGCCAGCAGCCCCGACGGAAGCAATCAGCCCCAGCATTTT
V gene: TRBV6-4; clone size: .; D gene: TRBD1; J gene: TRBJ1-4; CDR3 protein: CASSVATGGFGDEKLFF; CDR3 DNA: TGTGCCAGCAGTGTTGCGACAGGGGGCTTTGGCGATGAAAAACTGTTTTTT
V gene: TRBV5-6; clone size: .; D gene: TRBD1; J gene: TRBJ2-5; CDR3 protein: CASSLGRGSQETQYF; CDR3 DNA: TGTGCCAGCAGCTTGGGCAGGGGGAGCCAAGAGACCCAGTACTTC
V gene: TRBV6-1; clone size: .; D gene: .; J gene: TRBJ1-6; CDR3 protein: CASSAVTDNSPLHF; CDR3 DNA: TGTGCCAGCAGTGCTGTGACAGATAATTCACCCCTCCACTTT
V gene: TRBV2; clone size: few; D gene: TRBD1; J gene: TRBJ2-5; CDR3 protein: CASSPLQGVRYF; CDR3 DNA: TGTGCCAGCAGTCCCCTACAGGGGGTTCGGTACTTC
V gene: TRBV2; clone size: .; D gene: .; J gene: TRBJ2-2; CDR3 protein: CASTPPGPNTGELFF; CDR3 DNA: TGTGCCAGCACCCCCCCGGGGCCCAACACCGGGGAGCTGTTTTTT
V gene: TRBV5-6; clone size: .; D gene: .; J gene: TRBJ1-2; CDR3 protein: CASSSLGGFNYDYTF; CDR3 DNA: TGTGCCAGCAGCTCCCTCGGGGGGTTTAACTATGACTACACCTTC
V gene: TRBV29-1; clone size: .; D gene: TRBD1; J gene: TRBJ2-7; CDR3 protein: CSVFTGAEQYF; CDR3 DNA: TGCAGCGTCTTTACAGGGGCCGAGCAGTACTTC
V gene: TRBV2; clone size: .; D gene: .; J gene: TRBJ2-7; CDR3 protein: CASSETGFYEQYF; CDR3 DNA: TGTGCCAGCAGTGAAACCGGGTTCTACGAGCAGTACTTC
V gene: TRBV6-1; clone size: few; D gene: .; J gene: TRBJ2-3; CDR3 protein: CATSSLLSTDTQYF; CDR3 DNA: TGTGCCACCTCGTCGTTGCTGAGCACAGATACGCAGTATTTT
V gene: TRBV27; clone size: .; D gene: .; J gene: TRBJ2-3; CDR3 protein: CASSIGQGTSTDTQYF; CDR3 DNA: TGTGCCAGCAGTATCGGGCAGGGCACGAGCACAGATACGCAGTATTTT
V gene: TRBV2; clone size: .; D gene: .; J gene: TRBJ2-7; CDR3 protein: CASIDSSYEQYF; CDR3 DNA: TGTGCCAGCATCGACAGCTCCTACGAGCAGTACTTC
V gene: TRBV19; clone size: once; D gene: TRBD2; J gene: TRBJ2-1; CDR3 protein: CASSVAGARYNEQFF; CDR3 DNA: TGTGCCAGTAGTGTAGCGGGAGCGAGGTACAATGAGCAGTTCTTC
V gene: TRBV7-8; clone size: .; D gene: TRBD2; J gene: TRBJ2-3; CDR3 protein: CASSLQTSGTDTQYF; CDR3 DNA: TGTGCCAGCAGCTTACAGACTAGCGGCACAGATACGCAGTATTTT
V gene: TRBV7-2; clone size: many; D gene: .; J gene: TRBJ2-2; CDR3 protein: CATRETNTGELFF; CDR3 DNA: TGTGCCACCAGAGAGACGAACACCGGGGAGCTGTTTTTT
V gene: TRBV5-4; clone size: .; D gene: TRBD2; J gene: TRBJ2-7; CDR3 protein: CASSLDGTSGPSKQYF; CDR3 DNA: TGTGCCAGCAGCTTGGATGGGACTAGCGGGCCTTCCAAGCAGTACTTC
V gene: TRBV5-1; clone size: .; D gene: .; J gene: TRBJ2-4; CDR3 protein: CASSLEGNKNIQYF; CDR3 DNA: TGCGCCAGCAGCTTGGAAGGAAACAAAAACATTCAGTACTTC
V gene: TRBV9; clone size: .; D gene: .; J gene: TRBJ2-3; CDR3 protein: CASSVDQGSTDTQYF; CDR3 DNA: TGTGCCAGCAGCGTAGACCAGGGGAGCACAGATACGCAGTATTTT
V gene: TRBV9; clone size: many; D gene: .; J gene: TRBJ1-2; CDR3 protein: CASSSQGHGNYGYTF; CDR3 DNA: TGTGCCAGCAGCTCACAGGGTCACGGTAACTATGGCTACACCTTC
V gene: TRBV19; clone size: .; D gene: TRBD1; J gene: TRBJ1-4; CDR3 protein: CASRQQGAGEKLFF; CDR3 DNA: TGTGCCAGTAGACAACAGGGGGCAGGTGAAAAACTGTTTTTT
V gene: TRBV7-8; clone size: .; D gene: TRBD2; J gene: TRBJ2-5; CDR3 protein: CASSLQTSGYQETQYF; CDR3 DNA: TGTGCCAGCAGCTTACAGACTAGCGGATACCAAGAGACCCAGTACTTC
V gene: TRBV18; clone size: .; D gene: .; J gene: TRBJ2-5; CDR3 protein: CASSPPNNQETQYF; CDR3 DNA: TGTGCCAGCTCACCACCCAACAACCAAGAGACCCAGTACTTC